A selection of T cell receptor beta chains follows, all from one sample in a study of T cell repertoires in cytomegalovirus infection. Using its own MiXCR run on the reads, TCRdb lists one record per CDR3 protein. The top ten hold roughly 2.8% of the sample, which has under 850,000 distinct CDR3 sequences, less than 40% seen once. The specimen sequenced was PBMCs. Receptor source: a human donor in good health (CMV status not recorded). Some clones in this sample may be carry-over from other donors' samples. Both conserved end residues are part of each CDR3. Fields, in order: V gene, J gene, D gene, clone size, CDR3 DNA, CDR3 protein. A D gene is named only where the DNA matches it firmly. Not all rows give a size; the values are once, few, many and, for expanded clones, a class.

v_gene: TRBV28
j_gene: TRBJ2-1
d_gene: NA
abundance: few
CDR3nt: TGTGCCAGCAGTTTAAGGTCTAGCATAAATGAGCAGTTCTTC
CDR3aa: CASSLRSSINEQFF

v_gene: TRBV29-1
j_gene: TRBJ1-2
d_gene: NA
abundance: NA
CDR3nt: TGCAGCGTTGAACCCCGGAGTTATGGCTACACCTTC
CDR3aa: CSVEPRSYGYTF

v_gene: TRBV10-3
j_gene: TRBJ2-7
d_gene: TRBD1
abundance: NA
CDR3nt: TGTGCCATCAGTCCAGGGGGCGAGCAGGACTTC
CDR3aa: CAISPGGEQDF

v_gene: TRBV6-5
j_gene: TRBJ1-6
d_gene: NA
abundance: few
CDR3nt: TGTGCCAGCAGTTACTCCGAGGGTAATTCACCCCTCCACTTT
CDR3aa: CASSYSEGNSPLHF

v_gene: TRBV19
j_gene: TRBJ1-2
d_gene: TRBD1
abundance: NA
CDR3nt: TGTGCCAGTAGTCCGACTGACAGGGGAAGTTATGGCTACACCTTC
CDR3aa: CASSPTDRGSYGYTF

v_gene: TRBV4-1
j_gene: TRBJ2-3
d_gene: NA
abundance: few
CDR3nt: TGCGCCAGCAGCTCAGATTCAGGGTCTAGGACAGATACGCAGTATTTT
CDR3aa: CASSSDSGSRTDTQYF

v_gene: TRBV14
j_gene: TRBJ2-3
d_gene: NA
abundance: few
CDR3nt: TGTGCCAGCAGCCAGTTTCCAGGGAATACGCAGTATTTT
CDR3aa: CASSQFPGNTQYF

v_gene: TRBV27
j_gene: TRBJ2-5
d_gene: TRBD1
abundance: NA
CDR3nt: TGTGCCAGCAGTTCAGGACCCCGGACAGGGAGGGAGACCCAGTACTTC
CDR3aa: CASSSGPRTGRETQYF

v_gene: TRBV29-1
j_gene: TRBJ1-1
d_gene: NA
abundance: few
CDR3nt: TGCAGCGTTGTTACAGGAGCCTTAATGAACACTGAAGCTTTCTTT
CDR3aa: CSVVTGALMNTEAFF

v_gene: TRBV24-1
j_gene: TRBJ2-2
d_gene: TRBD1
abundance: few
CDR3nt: TGTGCCACCGGCTCTAAGGGGACAGCGAACACCGGGGAGCTGTTTTTT
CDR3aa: CATGSKGTANTGELFF

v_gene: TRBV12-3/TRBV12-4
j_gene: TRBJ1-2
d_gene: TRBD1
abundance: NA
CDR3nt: TGTGCCAGCACTGACAGGGGGCAAGCTAACTATGGCTACACCTTC
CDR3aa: CASTDRGQANYGYTF

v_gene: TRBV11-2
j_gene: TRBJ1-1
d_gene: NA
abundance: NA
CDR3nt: TGTGCCAGCAGCTCGAGAACAGGATTGAACACTGAAGCTTTCTTT
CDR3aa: CASSSRTGLNTEAFF

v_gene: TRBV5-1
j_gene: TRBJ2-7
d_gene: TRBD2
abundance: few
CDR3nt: TGCGCCAGCAGCCTCCGTAGCGGGATCGGATACGAGCAGTACTTC
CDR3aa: CASSLRSGIGYEQYF

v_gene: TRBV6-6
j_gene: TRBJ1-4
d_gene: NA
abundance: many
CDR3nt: TGTGCCAGCAGTTACTCGGGATCCGCTAATGAAAAACTGTTTTTT
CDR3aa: CASSYSGSANEKLFF

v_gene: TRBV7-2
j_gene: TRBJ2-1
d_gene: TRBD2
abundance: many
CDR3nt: TGTGCCAGCAGTATTAGCGGGGGGGCCCACAATGAGCAGTTCTTC
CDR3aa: CASSISGGAHNEQFF

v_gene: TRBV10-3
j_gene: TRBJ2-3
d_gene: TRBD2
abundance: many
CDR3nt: TGTGCCATCAGCCTAGCGGGGACAACAGATACGCAGTATTTT
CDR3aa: CAISLAGTTDTQYF

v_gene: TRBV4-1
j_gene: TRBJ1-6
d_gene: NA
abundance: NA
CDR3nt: TGCGCCAGCAGCCAAGCCCTCAGTCTTTCACCCCTCCACTTT
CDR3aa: CASSQALSLSPLHF

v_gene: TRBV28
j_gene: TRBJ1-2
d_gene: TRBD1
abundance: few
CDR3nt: TGTGCCAGCAGCCCTTGGGACAGACCTTACGGCTACACCTTC
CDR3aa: CASSPWDRPYGYTF

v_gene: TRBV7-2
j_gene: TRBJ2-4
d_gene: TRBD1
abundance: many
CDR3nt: TGTGCCAGCAGCTTAGGGACAGGGTCAACAGCCAAAAACATTCAGTACTTC
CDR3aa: CASSLGTGSTAKNIQYF

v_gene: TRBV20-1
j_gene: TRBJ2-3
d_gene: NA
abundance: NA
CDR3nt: TGCAGTGCTAGCGGCAGGGGGGCCTATTCGTCCACAGATACGCAGTATTTT
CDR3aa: CSASGRGAYSSTDTQYF

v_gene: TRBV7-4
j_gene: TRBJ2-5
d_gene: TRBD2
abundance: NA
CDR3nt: TGTGCCAGCAGCCCGGACGGGGGGTTTGTGACCCAGTACTTC
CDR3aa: CASSPDGGFVTQYF

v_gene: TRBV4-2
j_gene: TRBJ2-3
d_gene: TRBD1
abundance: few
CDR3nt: TGTGCCAGCAGCCAAGAAAGGGTCAGGGGGCAAGATACGCAGTATTTT
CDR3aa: CASSQERVRGQDTQYF

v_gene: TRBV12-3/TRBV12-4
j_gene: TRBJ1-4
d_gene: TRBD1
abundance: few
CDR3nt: TGTGCCAGCAGCACCTGGCGAACAGGGGGCCTTGAAAAACTGTTTTTT
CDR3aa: CASSTWRTGGLEKLFF

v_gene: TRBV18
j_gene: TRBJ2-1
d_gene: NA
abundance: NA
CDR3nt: TGTGCCAGCTCACCAAGGGTCCAGGGGCGAGATGAGCAGTTCTTC
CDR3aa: CASSPRVQGRDEQFF

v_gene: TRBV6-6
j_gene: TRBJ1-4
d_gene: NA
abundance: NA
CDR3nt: TGTGCCAGCAGGCCTCGTATGGACCAAGTCCATAATGAAAAACTGTTTTTT
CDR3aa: CASRPRMDQVHNEKLFF

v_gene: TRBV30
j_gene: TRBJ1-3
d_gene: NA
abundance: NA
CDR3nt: TGTGCCTGGAGTGTAAAACCCTCTGGAAACACCATATATTTT
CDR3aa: CAWSVKPSGNTIYF

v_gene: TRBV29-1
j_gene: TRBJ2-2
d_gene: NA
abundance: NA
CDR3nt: TGCAGCGTATCAGGGGGGACCGGGGAGCTGTTTTTT
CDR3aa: CSVSGGTGELFF

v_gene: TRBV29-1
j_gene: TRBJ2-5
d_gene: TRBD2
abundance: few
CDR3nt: TGCAGCGTTGCGACTAGCAACCATCCACAGGAGACCCAGTACTTC
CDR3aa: CSVATSNHPQETQYF

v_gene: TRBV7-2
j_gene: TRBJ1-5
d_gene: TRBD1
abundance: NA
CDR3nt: TGTGCCAGCAGCTTTCCACCGGGACAGGGCTATCATAATCAGCCCCAGCATTTT
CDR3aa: CASSFPPGQGYHNQPQHF